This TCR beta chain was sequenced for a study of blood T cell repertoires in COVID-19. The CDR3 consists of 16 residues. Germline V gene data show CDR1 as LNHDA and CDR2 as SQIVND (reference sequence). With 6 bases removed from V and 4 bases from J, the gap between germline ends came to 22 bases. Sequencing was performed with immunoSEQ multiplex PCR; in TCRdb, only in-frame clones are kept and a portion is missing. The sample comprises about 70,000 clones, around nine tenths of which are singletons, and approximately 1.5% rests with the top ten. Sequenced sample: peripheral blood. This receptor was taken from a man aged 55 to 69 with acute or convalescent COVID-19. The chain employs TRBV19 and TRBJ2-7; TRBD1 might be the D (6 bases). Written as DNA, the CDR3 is TGTGCCAGTAGCTTATATTGGACAGATCTCTTTTACGAGCAGTACTTC. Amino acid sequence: CASSLYWTDLFYEQYF.